The rows below give T cell receptor beta chains drawn from one sample of a study of memory CD4+ T cells and cytomegalovirus serostatus. Generated by immunoSEQ multiplex PCR, the TCRdb table keeps only in-frame clones and is missing some. The data show approximately 46,000 clones, about three quarters seen once. Sequenced: memory CD4+ T cells from blood. These receptor sequences come from an adult in good health and CMV-seronegative. The CDR3 runs from the conserved cysteine through the conserved F or W. Each record gives: V gene, D gene, J gene, clone size, CDR3 protein, CDR3 DNA. The D gene is left open where the match is weak. Some rows have no size entry. The others give once, few or many, or a class for an expanded clone.

TRBV4-1	-	TRBJ2-1	-	CASSHPSLVYNEQFF	TGCGCCAGCAGCCATCCCAGCTTAGTCTACAATGAGCAGTTCTTC
TRBV7-9	-	TRBJ1-2	-	CASSLVRGRVDYGYTF	TGTGCCAGCAGCTTAGTCAGAGGGCGGGTGGACTATGGCTACACCTTC
TRBV15	-	TRBJ2-6	-	CATSSSAGANVLTF	TGTGCCACCAGCAGCTCTGCTGGGGCCAACGTCCTGACTTTC
TRBV5-6	-	TRBJ2-1	-	CASSFWLGTVYNEQFF	TGTGCCAGCAGCTTTTGGTTGGGTACCGTCTACAATGAGCAGTTCTTC
TRBV19	TRBD1	TRBJ2-7	-	CASSMTGTYEQYF	TGTGCCAGTAGTATGACAGGGACATACGAGCAGTACTTC
TRBV5-4	-	TRBJ1-2	-	CASSLDPFRALYGYTF	TGTGCCAGCAGCTTGGACCCCTTCCGGGCCCTCTATGGCTACACCTTC
TRBV29-1	-	TRBJ1-6	-	CSVAGVGNSPLHF	TGCAGCGTTGCGGGGGTCGGTAATTCACCCCTCCACTTT
TRBV27	TRBD1	TRBJ2-3	few	CASSPGQAQRTDTQYF	TGTGCCAGCAGTCCCGGACAGGCACAACGCACAGATACGCAGTATTTT
TRBV7-6	-	TRBJ1-1	-	CASSLALMAGGGTEAFF	TGTGCCAGCAGCTTAGCGCTAATGGCGGGGGGCGGCACTGAAGCTTTCTTT
TRBV29-1	TRBD2	TRBJ2-7	once	CSVGGTSGTYEQYF	TGCAGCGTTGGTGGGACTAGCGGGACCTACGAGCAGTACTTC
TRBV5-6	TRBD1	TRBJ1-6	once	CASSLFGTGLNNSPLHF	TGTGCCAGCAGCTTGTTTGGGACAGGCCTAAATAATTCACCCCTCCACTTT
TRBV29-1	-	TRBJ2-5	-	CSAGGALLEETQYF	TGCAGCGCAGGGGGGGCCTTGTTAGAAGAGACCCAGTACTTC
TRBV18	-	TRBJ2-2	-	CASSPTAGSNTGELFF	TGTGCCAGCTCACCAACAGCAGGGTCGAACACCGGGGAGCTGTTTTTT
TRBV7-3	-	TRBJ2-2	few	CASSLDRSGELFF	TGTGCCAGCAGCTTAGATAGGTCCGGGGAGCTGTTTTTT
TRBV20-1	-	TRBJ1-4	-	CSAEKDEKLFF	TGCAGTGCTGAAAAGGATGAAAAACTGTTTTTT
TRBV5-4	-	TRBJ1-2	-	CASSATGPYGYTF	TGTGCCAGCAGCGCCACAGGGCCCTATGGCTACACCTTC
TRBV25-1	TRBD2	TRBJ2-1	-	CASELRTSGGREQFF	TGTGCCAGCGAGCTCCGGACTAGCGGGGGTAGAGAGCAGTTCTTC
TRBV18	-	TRBJ1-1	few	CASSPAGESAEAFF	TGTGCCAGCTCACCGGCGGGGGAGAGTGCTGAAGCTTTCTTT
TRBV5-5	-	TRBJ1-4	-	CASSLGKVTNEKLFF	TGTGCCAGCAGCCTTGGGAAGGTAACTAATGAAAAACTGTTTTTT
TRBV7-8	-	TRBJ2-5	-	CASSLNVGDETQYF	TGTGCCAGCAGCTTAAATGTTGGGGACGAGACCCAGTACTTC
TRBV2	-	TRBJ2-7	-	CASSEAEVKQYF	TGTGCCAGCAGTGAAGCAGAAGTGAAGCAGTACTTC
TRBV11-3	-	TRBJ2-7	-	CAQRGVYEQYF	TGTGCCCAAAGAGGTGTCTACGAGCAGTACTTC
TRBV2	-	TRBJ2-2	-	CASSGGPRGGELFF	TGTGCCAGCAGCGGCGGACCACGGGGCGGGGAGCTGTTTTTT
TRBV7-6	TRBD2	TRBJ2-2	-	CASSPERGGTGELFF	TGTGCCAGCAGCCCCGAGCGGGGGGGCACCGGGGAGCTGTTTTTT
TRBV6-1	-	TRBJ1-5	-	CASRASGLSNQPQHF	TGTGCCAGCAGGGCGTCAGGGCTTAGCAATCAGCCCCAGCATTTT
TRBV15	-	TRBJ1-6	-	CATSREQDRIYNSPLHF	TGTGCCACCAGCAGAGAACAGGACCGCATCTATAATTCACCCCTCCACTTT
TRBV4-3	-	TRBJ1-4	-	CASSQERSTGKLFF	TGCGCCAGCAGCCAAGAGAGGTCCACAGGAAAACTGTTTTTT
TRBV4-1	TRBD2	TRBJ2-1	-	CASSQKPVGTSGGPHVF	TGCGCCAGCAGCCAAAAACCCGTCGGGACTAGCGGGGGGCCCCACGTCTTC
TRBV4-1	-	TRBJ2-5	-	CASSQDRTPQETQYF	TGCGCCAGCAGCCAAGACAGGACTCCTCAGGAGACCCAGTACTTC
TRBV2	-	TRBJ2-3	-	CASKGSPRGTQYF	TGTGCCAGCAAAGGGTCCCCTAGGGGTACGCAGTATTTT
TRBV7-8	TRBD1	TRBJ1-2	-	CASSDRQGLVYGYTF	TGTGCCAGCAGCGACCGACAGGGTTTGGTCTATGGCTACACCTTC
TRBV29-1	-	TRBJ2-1	once	CSVGADTQFF	TGCAGCGTTGGGGCGGACACCCAGTTCTTC
TRBV7-3	TRBD2	TRBJ2-3	-	CASSPGTSADTQYF	TGTGCCAGCAGCCCTGGGACTAGCGCAGATACGCAGTATTTT
TRBV10-3	-	TRBJ1-1	-	CATQGTFMNTEAFF	TGTGCCACCCAGGGAACCTTCATGAACACTGAAGCTTTCTTT
TRBV6-1	TRBD1	TRBJ2-2	-	CASMRQGAGTGELFF	TGTGCCAGCATGAGGCAGGGGGCAGGAACCGGGGAGCTGTTTTTT
TRBV5-4	-	TRBJ2-5	-	CASSLDPNQETQYF	TGTGCCAGCAGCTTGGACCCTAATCAAGAGACCCAGTACTTC